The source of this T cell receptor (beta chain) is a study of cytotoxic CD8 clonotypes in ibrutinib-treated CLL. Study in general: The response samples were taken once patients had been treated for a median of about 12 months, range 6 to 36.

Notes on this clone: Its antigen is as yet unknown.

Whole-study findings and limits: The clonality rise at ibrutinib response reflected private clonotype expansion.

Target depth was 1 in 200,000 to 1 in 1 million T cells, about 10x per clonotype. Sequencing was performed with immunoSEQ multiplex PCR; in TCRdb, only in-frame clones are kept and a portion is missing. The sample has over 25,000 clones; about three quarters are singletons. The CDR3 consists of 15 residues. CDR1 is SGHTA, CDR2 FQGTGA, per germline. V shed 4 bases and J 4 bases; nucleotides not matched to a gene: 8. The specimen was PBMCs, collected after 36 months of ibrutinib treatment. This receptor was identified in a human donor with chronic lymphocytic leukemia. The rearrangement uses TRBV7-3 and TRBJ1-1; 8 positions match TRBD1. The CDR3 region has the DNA TGTGCCAGCAGCTCCATGACAGGGGTGGCCACTGAAGCTTTCTTT. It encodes CASSSMTGVATEAFF.